The sequence of this T cell receptor (beta chain) was determined in a study of Graves' ophthalmopathy and Graves' hyperthyroidism. This clonotype came up many times. Amplified material comprised TCR beta CDR3 regions derived from RNA transcripts. Second-round multiplex PCR came after first-round RT-PCR with HTBI primers. Each CDR3 protein is one row after TCRdb ran MiXCR on the multiplex PCR reads. The sample shows hundreds of thousands of distinct CDR3 sequences, about two fifths of them seen only once. Ophthalmopathy donors' eye disease showed moderate-to-severe activity, CAS of at least 3, NOSPECS of at least 4 and duration under 3 months. Patients with other autoimmune diseases, uncontrolled infections, pregnancy or lactation were excluded. The CDR3 sequence is 14 residues long. CDR1 is SQVTM and CDR2 is ANQGSEA in the germline V gene. V was clipped by 7 bases and J by 3 bases; unmatched bases: 8.

The V gene is TRBV29-1, the J gene TRBJ1-2; 10 bases are a match to TRBD1. The receptor's source is an adult man with Graves' ophthalmopathy. Sequences were obtained from peripheral blood. DNA for the CDR3: TGCAGCGCATCCGGGACAGGGGAGGACTATGGCTACACCTTC. Amino acids: CSASGTGEDYGYTF.